This TCR beta chain was retrieved from a study of shared clonotypes between healthy human individuals. Study-wide results and caveats: The low donor count limited represented genetic and exposure-history diversity.

The study separated CD4+ cells into CD45RA+ naive and CD45RA-negative memory subsets. Trimming removed 3 bases from V and 9 bases from J; junction bases left unmatched: 13. The CDR3 loop spans 16 amino acids. Germline V gene data show CDR1 as LNHDA and CDR2 as SQIVND (reference sequence). This clone was detected once. Its specificity is unknown. For sorted subsets, 150 to 200 ng DNA per replicate equaled about 30,000 T cell genomes. The table came from immunoSEQ multiplex PCR; TCRdb's copy has only in-frame clones and leaves some out. This table holds more than 550,000 clones, 72% found once. The chain has TRBV19 and TRBJ2-1, with TRBD2 matching 8 bases. The sequenced sample was memory CD4+ T cells sorted from blood. Described subset: CD45RA-negative fraction. The source of this sequence is a woman in her thirties in good health. The CDR3 reads CASSISPGLGLSEQFF. The CDR3 DNA follows: TGTGCCAGTAGTATTAGCCCGGGACTAGGGTTGAGTGAGCAGTTCTTC.